The 14 T cell receptor beta chains presented below share a single source sample, sequenced in a study of blood T cell repertoires in COVID-19. Clones were read by immunoSEQ multiplex PCR, and TCRdb kept only the in-frame ones, dropping some. The table lists 90,000 to 110,000 clones, approximately 82% of them singletons. The sequenced material came from peripheral blood. The receptors derive from an elderly woman with acute or convalescent COVID-19.

This clone was seen once. The rearrangement uses TRBV27 and TRBJ1-4, with 11 bases aligning to TRBD1. The V and J ends lost 3 bases and 6 bases, in that order; junction bases with no gene match: 9. Germline V gene lookup returns CDR1 MNHEY and CDR2 SMNVEV (reference sequence). The CDR3 extends over 17 amino acids. CDR3 in amino acids: CASSFFPVGQGDEKLFF. The CDR3 DNA follows: TGTGCCAGCAGTTTCTTCCCGGTGGGACAGGGGGATGAAAAACTGTTTTTT.

This sequence joins TRBV7-9 and TRBJ2-1; TRBD2 matches 8 bases. This CDR3 has 15 residues. Germline assignment: CDR1 SEHNR and CDR2 FQNEAQ (reference sequence). Unmatched junction bases numbered 6, after V lost 1 base and J lost 7 bases. CDR3 amino acids: CASSLGLTSANEQFF. The CDR3 DNA follows: TGTGCCAGCAGCTTAGGCCTGACTAGCGCAAATGAGCAGTTCTTC.

In this sample, this clone turned up a few times. The chain recombines TRBV2 with TRBJ2-2; the match to TRBD1 covers 9 bases. Trimming cost V 6 bases and J 5 bases; bases outside gene matches: 4. Germline-derived CDR1 and CDR2 are SNHLY and FYNNEI. The CDR3 totals 14 residues. CDR3 sequence (DNA): TGTGCCAGCAGGGGACAGGGAAGGACCGGGGAGCTGTTTTTT. Translation: CASRGQGRTGELFF. The variable domain in full, completed from reference TRBV2 and TRBJ2-2, reads EPEVTQTPSHQVTQMGQEVILRCVPISNHLYFYWYRQILGQKVEFLVSFYNNEISEKSEIFDDQFSVERPDGSNFTLKIRSTKLEDSAMYFCASRGQGRTGELFFGEGSRLTVL.

CDR3 bases: TGTGCCAGCTCAGCTCTAGGAGGGAGCTCCTACGAGCAGTACTTC. Translation gives CASSALGGSSYEQYF. The V gene is TRBV18, the J gene TRBJ2-7; TRBD2 is a possible D gene (6 bases). V was clipped by 5 bases and J by 0 bases, with 14 bases between them. This CDR3 has 15 residues. From germline, CDR1 is KGHSH and CDR2 LQKENI.

CDR3 nucleotides: TGTGGACGCTTTCGGGGGAACACAGATACGCAGTATTTT. Translating gives CGRFRGNTDTQYF. The genes are TRBV27 and TRBJ2-3, with D perhaps matching TRBD2 (6 bases). The CDR3 loop spans 13 amino acids. CDR1 MNHEY and CDR2 SMNVEV come from the germline V gene (reference sequence).

The V and J genes are TRBV27 and TRBJ2-2; TRBD2 agrees at 11 bases. The CDR3 sequence is 15 residues long. The trim removed 1 base at V and 6 bases at J, leaving 1 base unmatched. Germline V gives CDR1 MNHEY, CDR2 SMNVEV (reference sequence). The CDR3, as DNA: TGTGCCAGCAGTTTATTTAGCGGGAGGGCCGGGGAGCTGTTTTTT. Amino acid sequence: CASSLFSGRAGELFF.

J is TRBJ1-6 and V is TRBV30; weak D call: TRBD1 (6 bases). Germline loops: CDR1 GTSNPN, CDR2 SVGIG (reference sequence). V was cut by 3 bases and J by 7 bases, with 13 bases left in between. The CDR3 is 14 amino acids. The chain's CDR3 is CAWSQGKGNSPLHF. The CDR3 nucleotides are TGTGCCTGGAGCCAGGGGAAAGGGAATTCACCCCTCCACTTT.

The rearrangement joins TRBV11-2 to TRBJ2-6, with D possibly TRBD1 on 6 matching bases. There are 15 residues in the CDR3. V lost 4 bases and J lost 4, with 11 bases in between. Germline V gives CDR1 SGHAT, CDR2 FQNNGV. As DNA, the CDR3 is TGTGCCAGCAGCTGGACAGCTACAGGGGCCAACGTCCTGACTTTC. It codes for CASSWTATGANVLTF. The whole variable domain, filled in from reference TRBV11-2 and TRBJ2-6, reads EAGVAQSPRYKIIEKRQSVAFWCNPISGHATLYWYQQILGQGPKLLIQFQNNGVVDDSQLPKDRFSAERLKGVDSTLKIQPAKLEDSAVYLCASSWTATGANVLTFGAGSRLTVL.

The rearrangement joins TRBV2 to TRBJ1-3; D uncertain. V was clipped by 6 bases and J by 5 bases, with 20 bases between them. The CDR3 is 16 residues long. Germline lookup yields CDR1 SNHLY and CDR2 FYNNEI. The CDR3, as DNA: TGTGCCAGCAGAACGGAAGGCGGCCCGGTTCGAAACACCATATATTTT. As protein: CASRTEGGPVRNTIYF.

The J gene is TRBJ2-1, the V gene TRBV5-5; D remains ambiguous. This CDR3 has 12 amino acids. Trimming took 1 base from V and 5 from J, leaving 4 bases between them. CDR1 is SGHKS, CDR2 YYEKEE, per germline (reference sequence). The CDR3 nucleotides read TGTGCCAGCAGCTTGTCAGACAATGAGCAGTTCTTC. Residues: CASSLSDNEQFF.

In regard to this clone: Additional DNA sequences in this sample encode the identical CDR3. The chain has TRBV5-1 and TRBJ2-3, with D possibly matching TRBD1 (6 bases). V was cut by 2 bases and J by 0 bases, with 7 bases left in between. The CDR3 sequence is 14 residues long. From germline, CDR1 is SGHRS and CDR2 YFSETQ. The CDR3 region is CASSLGQSTDTQYF. In nucleotides, the CDR3 is TGCGCCAGCAGCTTAGGACAGAGCACAGATACGCAGTATTTT.

The rearrangement links TRBV2 to TRBJ1-2; 8 bases match TRBD1. Germline V gene data show CDR1 as SNHLY and CDR2 as FYNNEI. CDR3 length equals 16 residues. V lost 4 bases to trimming and J lost 7 bases; unmatched junction nucleotides: 14. CDR3 DNA: TGTGCCAGCAGTGGGAGGACAGGGCCCGCAGGTATTGGCTACACCTTC. Its translation is CASSGRTGPAGIGYTF.

This rearrangement joins TRBV6-1 to TRBJ2-1; D may be TRBD1 (5 bases). Germline values: CDR1 MNHNS, CDR2 SASEGT. Trimming left V 4 bases short and J 0 bases short, with 13 bases between. The CDR3 is 16 residues long. CDR3 in DNA: TGTGCCAGCAGTGGGAGACAGATTAGCTCCTACAATGAGCAGTTCTTC. Amino acid sequence: CASSGRQISSYNEQFF.

This clone is a singleton in its sample. V and J are TRBV11-3 and TRBJ2-5; weak D call: TRBD2 (5 bases). This CDR3 has 12 residues. Germline-derived CDR1 and CDR2 are SGHNT and YENEEA. The V and J ends lost 6 bases and 3 bases respectively, with 8 bases between them. This CDR3 reads CASSGREETQYF. CDR3 DNA sequence: TGTGCCAGCAGTGGGAGAGAAGAGACCCAGTACTTC.